One and the same sample provided the 4 T cell receptor beta chains below, sequenced in a study of naive and memory T cell subsets. The beta constant-region primer was an equimolar mix of two oligonucleotides covering TRBC1 and TRBC2. TCRdb re-derived calls from the UMI-ligation and nested PCR reads in MiXCR, one entry per CDR3 protein. In the table there are around 31,000 distinct CDR3 sequences, over 8.5% of which are singletons. The material sequenced was effector memory CD4+ T cells from blood. The subset here: effector memory, CD45RA- CD27-. Receptor source: a human donor in good health.

This clonotype was seen a handful of times. This sequence joins TRBV12-3 or TRBV12-4 and TRBJ2-5; no clear D. The V gene lost 6 bases and the J gene lost 1 base, with 9 bases spanning the gap. The CDR3 is 13 amino acids. The CDR3 reads CASSRPSQETQYF. For the CDR3, the DNA is TGTGCCAGCAGCCGACCGTCCCAAGAGACCCAGTACTTC.

In its sample, this clonotype was seen many times. The chain recombines TRBV4-3 with TRBJ2-2, with unresolved D. Looked up from germline, CDR1 is LGHNA and CDR2 is YSLEER. V was trimmed by 1 base and J by 3 bases, leaving 9 bases between them. This CDR3 comprises 15 residues. The chain's CDR3 is CASSQGVSYTGELFF. The DNA for the CDR3 is TGCGCCAGCAGCCAAGGGGTCAGCTACACCGGGGAGCTGTTTTTT.

This clonotype was observed a handful of times. The gene calls are TRBV5-1 and TRBJ2-1, with 7 positions matching TRBD2. CDR3 size: 14 residues. V shed 0 bases, J shed 4 bases, and the junction held 1 base outside the gene matches. Germline loops: CDR1 SGHRS, CDR2 YFSETQ. As DNA, the CDR3 is TGCGCCAGCAGCTTGGGCGGGGGATACAATGAGCAGTTCTTC. It codes for CASSLGGGYNEQFF.

The V call is TRBV29-1, the J call TRBJ1-1; perhaps TRBD1 as D (5 bases). The V gene lost 3 bases and the J gene lost 4 bases, with 18 bases spanning the gap. CDR1 is SQVTM and CDR2 is ANQGSEA in the germline V gene. The CDR3 has 15 residues. CDR3 loop: CSVDPTRAAVTEAFF. DNA for the CDR3: TGCAGCGTTGATCCAACCAGGGCTGCGGTCACTGAAGCTTTCTTT. Full variable domain (outside the CDR3, taken from reference TRBV29-1 and TRBJ1-1): SAVISQKPSRDICQRGTSLTIQCQVDSQVTMMFWYRQQPGQSLTLIATANQGSEATYESGFVIDKFPISRPNLTFSTLTVSNMSPEDSSIYLCSVDPTRAAVTEAFFGQGTRLTVV.